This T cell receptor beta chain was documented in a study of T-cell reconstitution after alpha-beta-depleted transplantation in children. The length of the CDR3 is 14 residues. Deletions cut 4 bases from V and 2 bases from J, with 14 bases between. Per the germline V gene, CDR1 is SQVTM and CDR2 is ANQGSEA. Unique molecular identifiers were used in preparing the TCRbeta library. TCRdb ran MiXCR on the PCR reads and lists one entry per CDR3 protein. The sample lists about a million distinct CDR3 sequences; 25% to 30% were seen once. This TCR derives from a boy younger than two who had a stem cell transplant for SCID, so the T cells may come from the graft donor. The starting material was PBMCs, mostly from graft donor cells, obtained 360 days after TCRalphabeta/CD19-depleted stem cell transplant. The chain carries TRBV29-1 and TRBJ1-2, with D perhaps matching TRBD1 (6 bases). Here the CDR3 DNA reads TGCAGCGTTGCGGCAGGGGTTACGAACTATGGCTACACCTTC. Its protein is CSVAAGVTNYGYTF.